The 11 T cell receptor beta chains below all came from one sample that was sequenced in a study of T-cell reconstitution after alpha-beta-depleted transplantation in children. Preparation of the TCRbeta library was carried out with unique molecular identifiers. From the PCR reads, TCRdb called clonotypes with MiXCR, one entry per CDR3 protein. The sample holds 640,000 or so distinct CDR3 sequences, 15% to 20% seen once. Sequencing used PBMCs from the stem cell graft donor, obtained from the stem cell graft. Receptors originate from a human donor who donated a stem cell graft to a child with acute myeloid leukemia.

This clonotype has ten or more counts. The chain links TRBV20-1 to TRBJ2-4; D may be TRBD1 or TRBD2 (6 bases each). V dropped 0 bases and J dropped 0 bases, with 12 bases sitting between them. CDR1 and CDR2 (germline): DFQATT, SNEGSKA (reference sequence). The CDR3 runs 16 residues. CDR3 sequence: CSARDRRGLAKNIQYF. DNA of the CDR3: TGCAGTGCTAGAGATAGACGGGGGCTAGCCAAAAACATTCAGTACTTC.

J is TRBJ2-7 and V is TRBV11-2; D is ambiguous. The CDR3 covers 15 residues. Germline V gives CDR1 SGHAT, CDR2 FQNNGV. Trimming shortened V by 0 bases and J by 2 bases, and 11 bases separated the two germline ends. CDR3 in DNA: TGTGCCAGCAGCTTAGATTTAGGCGGAGCCTACGAGCAGTACGTC. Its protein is CASSLDLGGAYEQYV.

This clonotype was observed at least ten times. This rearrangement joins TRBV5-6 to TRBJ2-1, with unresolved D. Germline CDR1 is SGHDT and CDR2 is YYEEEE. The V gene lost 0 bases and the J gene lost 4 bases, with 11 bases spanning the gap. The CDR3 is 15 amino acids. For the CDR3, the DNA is TGTGCCAGCAGCTTGGCTCTAGGCCATTACAATGAGCAGTTCTTC. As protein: CASSLALGHYNEQFF.

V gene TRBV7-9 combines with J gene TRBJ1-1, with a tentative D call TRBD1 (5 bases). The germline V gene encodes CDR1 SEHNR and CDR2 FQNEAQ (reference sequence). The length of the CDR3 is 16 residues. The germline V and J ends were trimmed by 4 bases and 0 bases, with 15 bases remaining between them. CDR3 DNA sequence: TGTGCCAGCAGCTCAAGCCGCCAGGGATTGAACACTGAAGCTTTCTTT. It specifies CASSSSRQGLNTEAFF.

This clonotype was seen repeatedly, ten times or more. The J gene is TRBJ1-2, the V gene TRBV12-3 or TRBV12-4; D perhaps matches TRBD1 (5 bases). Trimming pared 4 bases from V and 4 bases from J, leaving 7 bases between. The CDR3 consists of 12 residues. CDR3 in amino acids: CASSSGRYGYTF. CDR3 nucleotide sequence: TGTGCCAGCAGTTCGGGACGCTATGGCTACACCTTC.

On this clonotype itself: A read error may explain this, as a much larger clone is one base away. The CDR3 DNA follows: TGCAGCGGACAGGGTGGGGGGAGTTTAGCAGATACGCGGTATTTT. This sequence encodes CSGQGGGSLADTRYF. The chain has TRBV29-1 and TRBJ2-3, with D perhaps TRBD1 (7 bases). The CDR3 extends over 15 amino acids. Looked up from germline, CDR1 is SQVTM and CDR2 is ANQGSEA.

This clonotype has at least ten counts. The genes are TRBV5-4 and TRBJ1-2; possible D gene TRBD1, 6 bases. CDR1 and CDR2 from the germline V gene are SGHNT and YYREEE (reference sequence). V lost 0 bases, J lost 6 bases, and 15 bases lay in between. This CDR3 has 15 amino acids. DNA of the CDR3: TGTGCCAGCAGCTTGGAGACAGGAAGGAGGGATGGCTACACCTTC. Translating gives CASSLETGRRDGYTF.

The DNA of the CDR3 is TGCGCCAGCAGCCAAGTTTATACGCCCGGCGAGCAGTACTTC. This codes for CASSQVYTPGEQYF. The chain couples TRBV4-3 to TRBJ2-7, with D unresolved. Deletions cut 1 base from V and 6 bases from J, with 13 bases between. Germline V gives CDR1 LGHNA, CDR2 YSLEER. The CDR3 totals 14 residues.

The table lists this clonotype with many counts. As DNA, the CDR3 is TGTGCCAGCAGCCCACAGCGGGGGTTCGAGCAGTACGTC. Its protein is CASSPQRGFEQYV. The chain is built from TRBV7-2 and TRBJ2-7, with 8 bases fitting TRBD2. CDR1 and CDR2 (germline): SGHTA, FQGNSA. The CDR3 sequence is 13 residues long. The V gene end was trimmed by 5 bases and the J gene end by 6 bases; junction bases not matched to a gene: 6.

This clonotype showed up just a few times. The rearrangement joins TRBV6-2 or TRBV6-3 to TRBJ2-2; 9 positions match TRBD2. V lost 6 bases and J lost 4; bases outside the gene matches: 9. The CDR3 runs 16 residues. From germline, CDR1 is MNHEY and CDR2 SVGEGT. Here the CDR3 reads CASSHLAGTFTGELFF. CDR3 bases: TGTGCCAGCAGCCACCTAGCGGGGACGTTCACCGGGGAGCTGTTTTTT.

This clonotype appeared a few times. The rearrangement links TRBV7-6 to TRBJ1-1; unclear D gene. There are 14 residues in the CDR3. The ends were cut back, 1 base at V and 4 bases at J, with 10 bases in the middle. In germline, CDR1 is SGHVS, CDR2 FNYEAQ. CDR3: CASSLGEGATEAFF. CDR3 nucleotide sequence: TGTGCCAGCAGCTTAGGGGAGGGTGCCACTGAAGCTTTCTTT.